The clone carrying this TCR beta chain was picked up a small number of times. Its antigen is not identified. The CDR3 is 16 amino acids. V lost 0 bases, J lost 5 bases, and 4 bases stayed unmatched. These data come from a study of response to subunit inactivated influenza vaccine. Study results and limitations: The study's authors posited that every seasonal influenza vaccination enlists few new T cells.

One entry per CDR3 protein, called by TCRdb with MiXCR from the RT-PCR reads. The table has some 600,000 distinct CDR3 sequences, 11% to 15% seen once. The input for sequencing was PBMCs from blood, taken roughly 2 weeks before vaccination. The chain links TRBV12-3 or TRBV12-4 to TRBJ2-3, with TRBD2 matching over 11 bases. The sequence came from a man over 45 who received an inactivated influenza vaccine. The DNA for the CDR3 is TGTGCCAGCAGTTTAGCTACTAGCGGGGGCCGAGATACGCAGTATTTT. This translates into CASSLATSGGRDTQYF.